This section outlines one T cell receptor (beta chain) sequence together with its context. The antigen remains unidentified. Amplification targeted the TCR beta CDR3 regions, with RNA transcripts as the source material. RT-PCR with HTBI primers came first, then second-round multiplex PCR. TCRdb redid the calling of the multiplex PCR reads with MiXCR, one entry per CDR3 protein. The sample consists of 650,000 to 900,000 distinct CDR3 sequences, 40% of them appearing once. The data stem from a study of Graves' ophthalmopathy and Graves' hyperthyroidism. Looked up from germline, CDR1 is SEHNR and CDR2 is FQNEAQ (reference sequence). CDR3 length equals 16 residues. Losses at the gene ends were 5 bases for V and 7 bases for J; bases not matched to a gene: 8. Findings and limits, study-wide: A model built from 13 signatures distinguished ophthalmopathy from stable hyperthyroidism with about 90% sensitivity and 81.08% specificity.

PBMCs were isolated by Ficoll-Paque density gradient centrifugation, using around 10 ml of fresh peripheral blood as the starting material. This chain connects TRBV7-9 to TRBJ2-1, with 13 bases matching TRBD2. The sequenced sample consisted of peripheral blood. The receptor comes from an adult man with Graves' ophthalmopathy. Here the CDR3 reads CASSVGQGLAGNEQFF. Written as DNA, the CDR3 is TGTGCCAGCAGCGTAGGTCAGGGACTAGCGGGAAATGAGCAGTTCTTC.